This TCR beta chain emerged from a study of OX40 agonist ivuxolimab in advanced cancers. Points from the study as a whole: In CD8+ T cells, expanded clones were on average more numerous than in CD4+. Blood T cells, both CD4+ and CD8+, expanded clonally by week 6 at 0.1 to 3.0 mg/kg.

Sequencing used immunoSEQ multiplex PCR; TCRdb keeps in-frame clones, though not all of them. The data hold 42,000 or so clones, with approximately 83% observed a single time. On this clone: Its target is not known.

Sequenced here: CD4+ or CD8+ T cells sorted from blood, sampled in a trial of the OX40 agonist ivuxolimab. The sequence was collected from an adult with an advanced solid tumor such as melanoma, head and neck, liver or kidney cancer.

CDR3 sequence reads: CASSVSGLSSYNEQFF. CDR3 in DNA: TGTGCCAGCAGCGTCTCCGGACTTTCATCGTACAATGAGCAGTTCTTC. The chain is built from TRBV9 and TRBJ2-1, with TRBD2 as a possible D gene (5 bases). Germline V gene sequence: CDR1 SGDLS, CDR2 YYNGEE. Deletions cut 2 bases from V and 4 bases from J, with 16 bases between. CDR3 length equals 16 residues.